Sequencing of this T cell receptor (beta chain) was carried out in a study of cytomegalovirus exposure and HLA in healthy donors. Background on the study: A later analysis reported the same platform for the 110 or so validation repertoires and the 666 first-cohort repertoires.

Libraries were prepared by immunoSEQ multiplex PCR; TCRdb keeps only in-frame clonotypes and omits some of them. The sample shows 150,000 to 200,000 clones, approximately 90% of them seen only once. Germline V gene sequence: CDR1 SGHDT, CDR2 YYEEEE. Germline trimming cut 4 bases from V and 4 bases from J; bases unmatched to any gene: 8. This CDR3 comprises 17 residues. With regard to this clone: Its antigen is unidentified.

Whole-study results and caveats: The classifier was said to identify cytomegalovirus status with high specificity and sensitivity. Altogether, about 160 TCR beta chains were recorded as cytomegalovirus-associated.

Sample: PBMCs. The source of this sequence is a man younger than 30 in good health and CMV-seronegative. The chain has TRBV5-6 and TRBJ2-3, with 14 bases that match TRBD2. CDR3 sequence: CASSRRLAGGSPDTQYF. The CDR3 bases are TGTGCCAGCAGCCGGCGACTAGCGGGAGGGTCGCCAGATACGCAGTATTTT.